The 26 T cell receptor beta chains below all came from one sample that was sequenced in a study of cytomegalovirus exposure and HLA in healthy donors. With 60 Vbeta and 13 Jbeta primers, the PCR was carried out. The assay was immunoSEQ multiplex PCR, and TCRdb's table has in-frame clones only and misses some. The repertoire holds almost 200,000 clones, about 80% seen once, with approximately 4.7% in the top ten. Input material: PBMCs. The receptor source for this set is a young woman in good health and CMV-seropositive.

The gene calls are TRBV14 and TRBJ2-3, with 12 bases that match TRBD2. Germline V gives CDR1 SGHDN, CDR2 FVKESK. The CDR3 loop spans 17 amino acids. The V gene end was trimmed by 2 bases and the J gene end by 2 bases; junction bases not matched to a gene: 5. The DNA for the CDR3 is TGTGCCAGCAGCCAATCACTAGCGGGAGGTACCACAGATACGCAGTATTTT. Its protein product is CASSQSLAGGTTDTQYF.

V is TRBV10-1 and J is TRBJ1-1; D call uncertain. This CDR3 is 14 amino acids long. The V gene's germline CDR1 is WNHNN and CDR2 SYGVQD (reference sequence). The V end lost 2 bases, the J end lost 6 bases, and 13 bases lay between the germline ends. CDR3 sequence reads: CASSEPYRVPEAFF. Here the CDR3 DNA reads TGCGCCAGCAGTGAGCCTTACAGAGTGCCTGAAGCTTTCTTT.

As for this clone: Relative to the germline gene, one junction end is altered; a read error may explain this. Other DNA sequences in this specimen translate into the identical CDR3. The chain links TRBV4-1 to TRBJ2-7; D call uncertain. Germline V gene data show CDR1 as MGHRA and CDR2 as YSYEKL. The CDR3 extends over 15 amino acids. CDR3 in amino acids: CASSQDPLDPYEQYF. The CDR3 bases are TGCGCCAGCAGCCAAGATCCCCTAGACCCCTACGAGCAATACTTC.

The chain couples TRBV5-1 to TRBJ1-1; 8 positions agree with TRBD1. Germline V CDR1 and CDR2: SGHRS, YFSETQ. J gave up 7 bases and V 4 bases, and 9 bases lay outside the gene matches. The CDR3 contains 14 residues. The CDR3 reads CASSEDREGGEAFF. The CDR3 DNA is TGCGCCAGCAGCGAGGACAGGGAAGGCGGTGAAGCTTTCTTT. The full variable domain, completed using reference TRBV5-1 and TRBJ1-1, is KAGVTQTPRYLIKTRGQQVTLSCSPISGHRSVSWYQQTPGQGLQFLFEYFSETQRNKGNFPGRFSGRQFSNSRSEMNVSTLELGDSALYLCASSEDREGGEAFFGQGTRLTVV.

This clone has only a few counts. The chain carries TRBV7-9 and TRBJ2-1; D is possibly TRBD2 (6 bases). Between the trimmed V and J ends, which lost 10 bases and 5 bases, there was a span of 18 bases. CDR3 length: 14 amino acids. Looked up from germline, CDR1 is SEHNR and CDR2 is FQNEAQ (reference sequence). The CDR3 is CAIPFGLSHNEQFF. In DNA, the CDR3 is TGTGCCATACCTTTCGGACTATCCCACAATGAGCAGTTCTTC.

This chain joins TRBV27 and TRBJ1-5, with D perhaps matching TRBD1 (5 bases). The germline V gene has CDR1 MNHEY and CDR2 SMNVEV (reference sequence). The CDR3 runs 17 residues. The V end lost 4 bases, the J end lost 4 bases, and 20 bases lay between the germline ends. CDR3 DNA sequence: TGTGCCAGCAGTTCCCTGACAGCTACCGTATGGAATCAGCCCCAGCATTTT. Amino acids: CASSSLTATVWNQPQHF.

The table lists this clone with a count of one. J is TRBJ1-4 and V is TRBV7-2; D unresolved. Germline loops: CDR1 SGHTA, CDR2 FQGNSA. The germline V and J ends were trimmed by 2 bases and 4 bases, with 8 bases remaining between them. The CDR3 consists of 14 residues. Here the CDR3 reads CASSLSGDNEKLFF. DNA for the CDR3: TGTGCCAGCAGCTTATCCGGGGATAATGAAAAACTGTTTTTT.

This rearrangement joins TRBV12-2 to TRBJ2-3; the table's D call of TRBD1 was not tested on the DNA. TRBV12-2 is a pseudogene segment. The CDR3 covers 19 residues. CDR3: CASRSRTGWAHRGADTQYF. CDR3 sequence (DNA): TGTGCAAGTCGCTCCCGGACGGGGTGGGCGCACAGGGGAGCAGATACGCAGTATTTT.

Here the CDR3 reads CASSPDRVVSYNEQFF. The DNA for the CDR3 is TGTGCCAGCTCACCCGACAGGGTAGTCTCCTACAATGAGCAGTTCTTC. This rearrangement joins TRBV18 to TRBJ2-1, with 7 bases that match TRBD1. CDR1 and CDR2 (germline): KGHSH, LQKENI. V lost 3 bases, J lost 0 bases, and 5 bases stayed unmatched. The CDR3 is 16 residues long.

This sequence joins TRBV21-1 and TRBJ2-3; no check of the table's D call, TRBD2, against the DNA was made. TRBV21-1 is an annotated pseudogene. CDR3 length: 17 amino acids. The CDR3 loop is CASSNRDYSVSTDTQYF. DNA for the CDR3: TGTGCCAGCAGCAACAGGGACTACTCGGTTAGCACAGATACGCAGTATTTT.

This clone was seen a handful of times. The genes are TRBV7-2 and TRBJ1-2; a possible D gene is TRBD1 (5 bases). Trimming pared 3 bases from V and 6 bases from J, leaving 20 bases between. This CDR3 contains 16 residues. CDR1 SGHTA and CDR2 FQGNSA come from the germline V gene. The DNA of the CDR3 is TGTGCCAGCAGCTTGATTACCGAACAGGTACCCGATGGCTACACCTTC. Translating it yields CASSLITEQVPDGYTF.

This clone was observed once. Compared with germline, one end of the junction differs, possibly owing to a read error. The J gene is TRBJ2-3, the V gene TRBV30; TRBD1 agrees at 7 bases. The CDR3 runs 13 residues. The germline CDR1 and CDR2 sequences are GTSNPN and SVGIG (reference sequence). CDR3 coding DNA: TGTGTCTGGAGTGCAGGGGGAGCAGATACGCAGTATTTT. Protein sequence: CVWSAGGADTQYF.

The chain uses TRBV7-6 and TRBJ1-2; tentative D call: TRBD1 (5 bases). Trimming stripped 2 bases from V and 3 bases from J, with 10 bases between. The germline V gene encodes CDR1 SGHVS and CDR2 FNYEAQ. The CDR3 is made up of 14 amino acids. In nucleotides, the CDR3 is TGTGCCAGCAGCTTAATCAGGGTTTACTATGGCTACACCTTC. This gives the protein CASSLIRVYYGYTF.

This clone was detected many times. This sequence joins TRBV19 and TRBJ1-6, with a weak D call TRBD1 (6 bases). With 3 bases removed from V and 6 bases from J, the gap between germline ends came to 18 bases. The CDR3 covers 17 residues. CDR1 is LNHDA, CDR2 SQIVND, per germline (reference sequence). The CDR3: CASSIQLTGKANSPLHF. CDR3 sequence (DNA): TGTGCCAGTAGTATCCAACTAACAGGGAAGGCTAATTCACCCCTCCACTTT.

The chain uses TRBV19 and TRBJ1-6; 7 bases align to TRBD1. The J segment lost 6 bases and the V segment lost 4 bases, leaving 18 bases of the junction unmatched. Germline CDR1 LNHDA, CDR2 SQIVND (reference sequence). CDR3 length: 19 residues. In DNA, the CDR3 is TGTGCCAGTAGTAGGATGCTCGGGCTGAGTTCAGGGGGTAATTCACCCCTCCACTTT. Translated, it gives CASSRMLGLSSGGNSPLHF.

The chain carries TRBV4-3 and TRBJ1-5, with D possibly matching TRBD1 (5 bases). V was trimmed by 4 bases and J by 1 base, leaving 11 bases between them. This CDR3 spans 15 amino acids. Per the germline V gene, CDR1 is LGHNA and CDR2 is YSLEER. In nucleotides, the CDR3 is TGCGCCAGCAGCCGGAATTGGGGCAGCAATCAGCCCCAGCATTTT. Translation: CASSRNWGSNQPQHF.

This CDR3 is CASSIAGGSGEQYF. The CDR3 coding sequence is TGTGCCAGCAGCATCGCAGGGGGCTCGGGCGAGCAGTACTTC. The V gene is TRBV7-6, the J gene TRBJ2-5, with 8 bases identical to TRBD1. The J call may be in error: the DNA end matches TRBJ2-7 better. Germline CDR1 is SGHVS and CDR2 is FNYEAQ. The CDR3 is 14 amino acids.

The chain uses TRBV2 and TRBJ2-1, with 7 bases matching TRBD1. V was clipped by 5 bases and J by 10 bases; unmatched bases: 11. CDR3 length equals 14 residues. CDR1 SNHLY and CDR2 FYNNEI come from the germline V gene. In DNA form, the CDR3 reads TGTGCCAGCAGTTCTGACGACAGGGCGCCAGAGCAGTTCTTC. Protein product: CASSSDDRAPEQFF.

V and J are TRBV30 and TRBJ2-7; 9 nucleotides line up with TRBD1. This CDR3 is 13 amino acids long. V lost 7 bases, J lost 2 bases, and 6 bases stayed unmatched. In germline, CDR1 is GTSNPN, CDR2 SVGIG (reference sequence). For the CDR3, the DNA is TGTGCCTCACGGGGGACAGGGACCTACGAGCAGTACTTC. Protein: CASRGTGTYEQYF.

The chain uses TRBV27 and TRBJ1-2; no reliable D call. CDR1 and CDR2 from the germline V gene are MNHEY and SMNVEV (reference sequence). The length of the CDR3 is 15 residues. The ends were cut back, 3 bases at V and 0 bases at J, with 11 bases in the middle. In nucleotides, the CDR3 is TGTGCCAGCAGTTTTGCCGGCGGATCTAACTATGGCTACACCTTC. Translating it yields CASSFAGGSNYGYTF.

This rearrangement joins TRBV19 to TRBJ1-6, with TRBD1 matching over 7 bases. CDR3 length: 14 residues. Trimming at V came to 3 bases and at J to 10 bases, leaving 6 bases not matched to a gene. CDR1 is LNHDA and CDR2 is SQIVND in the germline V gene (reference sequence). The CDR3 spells CASSIGQEISPLHF. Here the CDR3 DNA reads TGTGCCAGTAGTATCGGACAGGAAATCTCACCCCTCCACTTT.

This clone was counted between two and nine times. CDR3 nucleotides: TGTGCCAGTAGTCTCTGGTCAGTCATGAACACTGAAGCTTTCTTT. Amino acid sequence: CASSLWSVMNTEAFF. The V call is TRBV19, the J call TRBJ1-1; D unresolved. Looked up from germline, CDR1 is LNHDA and CDR2 is SQIVND (reference sequence). The CDR3 has 15 amino acids. V was clipped by 5 bases and J by 0 bases, with 13 bases between them.

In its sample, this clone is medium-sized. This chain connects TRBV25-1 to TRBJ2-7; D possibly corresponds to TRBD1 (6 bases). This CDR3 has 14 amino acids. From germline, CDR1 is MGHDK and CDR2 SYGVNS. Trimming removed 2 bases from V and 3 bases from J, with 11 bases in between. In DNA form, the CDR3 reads TGTGCCAGCAGTGAACGTCAGGGGAGCTACGAGCAGTACTTC. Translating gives CASSERQGSYEQYF.

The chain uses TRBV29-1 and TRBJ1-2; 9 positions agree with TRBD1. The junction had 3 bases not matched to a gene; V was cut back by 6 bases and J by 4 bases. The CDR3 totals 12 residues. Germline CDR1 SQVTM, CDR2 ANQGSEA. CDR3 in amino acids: CSVVDRGYGYTF. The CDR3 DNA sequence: TGCAGCGTAGTGGACAGGGGCTATGGCTACACCTTC. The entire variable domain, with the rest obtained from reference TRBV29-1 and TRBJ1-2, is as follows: SAVISQKPSRDICQRGTSLTIQCQVDSQVTMMFWYRQQPGQSLTLIATANQGSEATYESGFVIDKFPISRPNLTFSTLTVSNMSPEDSSIYLCSVVDRGYGYTFGSGTRLTVV.

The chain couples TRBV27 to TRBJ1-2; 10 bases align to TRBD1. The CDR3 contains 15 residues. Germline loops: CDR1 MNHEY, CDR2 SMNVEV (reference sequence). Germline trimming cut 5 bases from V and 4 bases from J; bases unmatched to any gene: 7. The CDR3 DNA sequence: TGTGCCAGCAGTCCTCGGGACAGGGGCGCCTATGGCTACACCTTC. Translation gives CASSPRDRGAYGYTF.

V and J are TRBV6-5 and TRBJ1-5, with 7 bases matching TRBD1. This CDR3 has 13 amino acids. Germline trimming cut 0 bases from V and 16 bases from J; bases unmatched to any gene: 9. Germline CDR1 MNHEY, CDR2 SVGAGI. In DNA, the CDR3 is TGTGCCAGCAGTTACTCTGCTGGACAGGTAAGACATTTT. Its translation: CASSYSAGQVRHF.